This T cell receptor (beta chain) stems from a study of beta chain features in type 1 diabetes. Study-wide background: Over all samples combined, 107,917,701 sorted cells were examined.

Expressed TCRB transcripts were sequenced because the entire RNA isolate underwent reverse transcription. Measured with immunoSEQ multiplex PCR; TCRdb has only the in-frame clones, and not every one. Of 150,000 to 200,000 clones in the sample, roughly 63% were seen once. About this clone itself: Antigen specificity is unknown.

CDR1 is SEHNR, CDR2 FQNEAQ, per germline (reference sequence). V shed 2 bases and J 5 bases; nucleotides not matched to a gene: 3. The length of the CDR3 is 14 residues. General study findings and limits: Moderate but significant shortening of TCRB CDR3s was recorded in all four CD4+ subsets from Type 1 diabetes patients.

Blood was collected once per donor into heparin, averaging about 110 mL. This chain links TRBV7-9 with TRBJ1-2, with 9 bases fitting TRBD1. The sample was naive CD4+ T cells from blood. The origin of this receptor is a young man with type 1 diabetes. The CDR3 reads CASSLWDREYGYTF. CDR3 nucleotide sequence: TGTGCCAGCAGCTTATGGGACAGGGAGTATGGCTACACCTTC.